The source of this T cell receptor beta chain is a study of T cells after yellow fever vaccination. General study points: The booster response re-showed most primary clones: 96% CD4, more than 70% CD8. Contaminating bulk clonotypes could be abundant in FACS-sorted repertoires.

Germline loops: CDR1 KGHSH, CDR2 LQKENI. Trimming pared 0 bases from V and 6 bases from J, leaving 5 bases between. This CDR3 spans 13 amino acids. This clonotype was observed a handful of times. Its antigen is still unknown. The study made its TCR cDNA through 5'RACE template switching. That step introduced a universal primer site along with UMIs. MiXCR, run by TCRdb on the 5' RACE reads, gives a single entry per CDR3 protein. The table lists hundreds of thousands of distinct CDR3 sequences, 15% to 20% of them singletons. The sequencing here drew on PBMCs, taken 15 days after the yellow fever booster vaccination. The gene calls are TRBV18 and TRBJ2-2; D is ambiguous. The clonotype comes from a man younger than 45 who received the YFV17D yellow fever vaccine. The CDR3 region has the DNA TGTGCCAGCTCACCACCGCCACCCGGGGAGCTGTTTTTT. Its translation is CASSPPPPGELFF.